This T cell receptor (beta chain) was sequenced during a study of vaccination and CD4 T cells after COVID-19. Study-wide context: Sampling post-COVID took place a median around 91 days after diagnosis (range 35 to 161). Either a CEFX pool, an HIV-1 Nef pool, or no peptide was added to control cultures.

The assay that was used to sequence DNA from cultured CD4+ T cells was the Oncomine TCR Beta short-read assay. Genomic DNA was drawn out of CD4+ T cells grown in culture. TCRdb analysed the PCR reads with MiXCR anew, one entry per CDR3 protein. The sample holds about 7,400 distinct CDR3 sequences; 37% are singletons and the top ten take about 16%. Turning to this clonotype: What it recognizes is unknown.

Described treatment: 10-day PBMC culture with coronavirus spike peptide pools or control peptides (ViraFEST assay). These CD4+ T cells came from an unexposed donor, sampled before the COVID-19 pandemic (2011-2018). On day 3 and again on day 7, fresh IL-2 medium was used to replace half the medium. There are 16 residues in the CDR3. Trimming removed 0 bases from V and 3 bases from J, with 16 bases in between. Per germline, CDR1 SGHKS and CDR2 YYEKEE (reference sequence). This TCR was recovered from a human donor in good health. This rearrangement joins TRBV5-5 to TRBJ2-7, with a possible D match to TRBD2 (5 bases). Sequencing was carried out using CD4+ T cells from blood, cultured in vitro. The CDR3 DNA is TGTGCCAGCAGCTTGGGGTCGGGGTATCTTAACTACGAGCAGTACTTC. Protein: CASSLGSGYLNYEQYF.